This is a list of T cell receptor beta chains from one sample in a study of CD8 T cells in ankylosing spondylitis. Each CDR3 protein is one row after TCRdb ran MiXCR on the 5' RACE reads. The sample holds about 700,000 distinct CDR3 sequences, around 17% seen once. The sample taken for sequencing was blood, either unsorted or a sorted T cell fraction (not recorded which). The receptors were gathered from a male donor with ankylosing spondylitis. Both conserved end residues are part of each CDR3. The D gene is left open where the match is weak. Rows may omit the clone size; those that give it use once, few, many or a size class.

len: 14; abundance: -; j_gene: TRBJ1-2; d_gene: -; v_gene: TRBV5-1; CDR3nt: TGCGCCAGCAGCTTCCCAGGGAACCCCTATGGCTACACCTTC; CDR3aa: CASSFPGNPYGYTF
len: 15; abundance: few; j_gene: TRBJ1-5; d_gene: TRBD1; v_gene: TRBV12-3/TRBV12-4; CDR3nt: TGTGCCAGCAGCTCCGGGACAGGCTTGTATCAGCCCCAGCATTTT; CDR3aa: CASSSGTGLYQPQHF
len: 16; abundance: -; j_gene: TRBJ1-1; d_gene: -; v_gene: TRBV6-4; CDR3nt: TGTGCCAGCAGTGACACGGACGGACCTTTGAACACTGAAGCTTTCTTT; CDR3aa: CASSDTDGPLNTEAFF
len: 15; abundance: -; j_gene: TRBJ1-4; d_gene: -; v_gene: TRBV4-1; CDR3nt: TGCGCCAGCAGCCAAGATTACAGGGAAAACGAAAAACTGTTTTTT; CDR3aa: CASSQDYRENEKLFF
len: 13; abundance: few; j_gene: TRBJ2-5; d_gene: TRBD1; v_gene: TRBV13; CDR3nt: TGTGCCAGCAGCGAACAGGGGGGCGAGACCCAGTACTTC; CDR3aa: CASSEQGGETQYF
len: 15; abundance: -; j_gene: TRBJ2-7; d_gene: -; v_gene: TRBV4-2; CDR3nt: TGTGCCAGCAGCCAGAGGATACAGAGGACCTACGAGCAGTACTTC; CDR3aa: CASSQRIQRTYEQYF
len: 15; abundance: -; j_gene: TRBJ2-2; d_gene: -; v_gene: TRBV27; CDR3nt: TGTGCCAGCAGTCAGGGGGGTCGGAACACCGGGGAGCTGTTTTTT; CDR3aa: CASSQGGRNTGELFF
len: 17; abundance: few; j_gene: TRBJ2-7; d_gene: -; v_gene: TRBV4-1; CDR3nt: TGCGCCAGCAGCCTCCAATGGGGGGGCGGGGGCCTCTACGAGCAGTACTTC; CDR3aa: CASSLQWGGGGLYEQYF
len: 15; abundance: few; j_gene: TRBJ2-2; d_gene: TRBD1; v_gene: TRBV4-1; CDR3nt: TGCGCCAGCAGCCATGGACAGGGTCTCACCGGGGAGCTGTTTTTT; CDR3aa: CASSHGQGLTGELFF
len: 17; abundance: many; j_gene: TRBJ1-2; d_gene: TRBD1; v_gene: TRBV27; CDR3nt: TGTGCCAGCAGTTTATTCCTTGGAGGGGGCGGGATGGATGGCTACACCTTC; CDR3aa: CASSLFLGGGGMDGYTF
len: 13; abundance: many; j_gene: TRBJ2-1; d_gene: -; v_gene: TRBV6-4; CDR3nt: TGTGCCAGCAGTGAAGGGGAGCAGGGTGAGCAGTTCTTC; CDR3aa: CASSEGEQGEQFF
len: 15; abundance: -; j_gene: TRBJ2-1; d_gene: TRBD2; v_gene: TRBV2; CDR3nt: TGTGCCAGCAGCGCTACTAGCGGGGGGTTCAATGAGCAGTTCTTC; CDR3aa: CASSATSGGFNEQFF
len: 15; abundance: few; j_gene: TRBJ2-1; d_gene: TRBD2; v_gene: TRBV27; CDR3nt: TGTGCCAGCAGGCGAGCGGGAGGGCGATACAATGAGCAGTTCTTC; CDR3aa: CASRRAGGRYNEQFF
len: 15; abundance: -; j_gene: TRBJ1-6; d_gene: -; v_gene: TRBV12-3/TRBV12-4; CDR3nt: TGTGCCAGCAGGACTTCCGGGGACTCAAATTCACCCCTCCACTTT; CDR3aa: CASRTSGDSNSPLHF
len: 15; abundance: few; j_gene: TRBJ2-7; d_gene: -; v_gene: TRBV20-1; CDR3nt: TGCAGTGCTAGAGATCAGCGTGGGAAGAGCTACGAGCAGTACTTC; CDR3aa: CSARDQRGKSYEQYF
len: 13; abundance: few; j_gene: TRBJ2-1; d_gene: TRBD2; v_gene: TRBV9; CDR3nt: TGTGCCAGCAGCGCCGGGGGGTACAATGAGCAGTTCTTC; CDR3aa: CASSAGGYNEQFF
len: 16; abundance: -; j_gene: TRBJ2-1; d_gene: TRBD1; v_gene: TRBV30; CDR3nt: TGTGCCTGGAGGCCCAGGATCCGGGACAGACACAATGAGCAGTTCTTC; CDR3aa: CAWRPRIRDRHNEQFF
len: 17; abundance: -; j_gene: TRBJ2-1; d_gene: -; v_gene: TRBV11-1; CDR3nt: TGTGCCAGCAGCTCCTCCCAGTTAGCCAGGTCCTACAATGAGCAGTTCTTC; CDR3aa: CASSSSQLARSYNEQFF
len: 17; abundance: -; j_gene: TRBJ2-3; d_gene: TRBD1; v_gene: TRBV11-2; CDR3nt: TGTGCCAGCAGCTTAGATGGGAGGGACAGGGTCACAGATACGCAGTATTTT; CDR3aa: CASSLDGRDRVTDTQYF
len: 15; abundance: few; j_gene: TRBJ1-2; d_gene: -; v_gene: TRBV5-1; CDR3nt: TGCGCCAGCAGCCATGAAGCCCTAAATAACTATGGCTACACCTTC; CDR3aa: CASSHEALNNYGYTF
len: 16; abundance: -; j_gene: TRBJ2-1; d_gene: -; v_gene: TRBV18; CDR3nt: TGTGCCAGCTCACCAGGGGCAGGGATAATGATTAGTGAGCAGTTCTTC; CDR3aa: CASSPGAGIMISEQFF
len: 17; abundance: few; j_gene: TRBJ2-5; d_gene: -; v_gene: TRBV11-3; CDR3nt: TGTGCCAGCAGCTTAACAGGTTACGGGAGCACACAAGAGACCCAGTACTTC; CDR3aa: CASSLTGYGSTQETQYF
len: 16; abundance: many; j_gene: TRBJ2-7; d_gene: -; v_gene: TRBV12-3/TRBV12-4; CDR3nt: TGTGCCAGCAGTTTAGCGTCGCCCATGAAGAACTACGAGCAGTACTTC; CDR3aa: CASSLASPMKNYEQYF
len: 15; abundance: -; j_gene: TRBJ1-2; d_gene: -; v_gene: TRBV4-1; CDR3nt: TGCGCCAGCAGCCAAGACCCGGGAGTCGCCTATGGCTACACCTTC; CDR3aa: CASSQDPGVAYGYTF
len: 15; abundance: -; j_gene: TRBJ2-1; d_gene: TRBD2; v_gene: TRBV20-1; CDR3nt: TGCAGTGCCCCCAGGACTAGCGGGAGAACCTATGAGCAGTTCTTC; CDR3aa: CSAPRTSGRTYEQFF
len: 18; abundance: -; j_gene: TRBJ1-5; d_gene: TRBD1; v_gene: TRBV15; CDR3nt: TGTGCCACCAGCTCCCCGGCACCAGACAGGGTTAGAGGTCAGCCCCAGCATTTT; CDR3aa: CATSSPAPDRVRGQPQHF
len: 14; abundance: -; j_gene: TRBJ2-3; d_gene: TRBD2; v_gene: TRBV20-1; CDR3nt: TGCAGTGCTCCAGCGGGAGGAATGAAAGATACGCAGTATTTT; CDR3aa: CSAPAGGMKDTQYF
len: 14; abundance: -; j_gene: TRBJ2-1; d_gene: -; v_gene: TRBV7-2; CDR3nt: TGTGCCAGCAGCTTACTTGCGGTTTACAATGAGCAGTTCTTC; CDR3aa: CASSLLAVYNEQFF
len: 12; abundance: few; j_gene: TRBJ1-1; d_gene: -; v_gene: TRBV27; CDR3nt: TGTGCCAGCAGAACAGGATTAACTGAAGCTTTCTTT; CDR3aa: CASRTGLTEAFF